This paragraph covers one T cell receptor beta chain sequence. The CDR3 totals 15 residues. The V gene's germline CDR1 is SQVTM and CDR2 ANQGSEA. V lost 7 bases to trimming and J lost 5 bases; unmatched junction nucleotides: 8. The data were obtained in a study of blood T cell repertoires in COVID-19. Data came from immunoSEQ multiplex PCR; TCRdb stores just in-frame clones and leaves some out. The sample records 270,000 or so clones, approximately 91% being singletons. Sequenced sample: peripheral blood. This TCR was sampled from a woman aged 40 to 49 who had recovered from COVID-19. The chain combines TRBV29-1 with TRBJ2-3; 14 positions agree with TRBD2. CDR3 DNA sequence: TGCAGCGGTGGGGGACTAGCGGGAGTGATAGATACGCAGTATTTT. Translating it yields CSGGGLAGVIDTQYF.